The entry below describes one T cell receptor (beta chain). What it binds is not known. The CDR3 has 11 amino acids. Trimming left V 6 bases short and J 7 bases short, with 6 bases between. Germline CDR1 is MDHEN and CDR2 is SYDVKM. The sample, around 9.9 milliliters of peripheral blood, was drawn from each donor. The authors isolated at least 7 million PBMCs per sample. These data come from a study of blood T cells in healthy people across ages. Study-wide results and limits: The study lacked donor CMV status, which possibly confounded expanded clonotype changes.

Together with a sample-barcoded 5' primer, a J-beta primer mix was included in a second PCR lasting about 6 to 11 cycles. TCRdb fed the 5' RACE reads into MiXCR, producing one record per CDR3 protein. Found here are approximately 810,000 distinct CDR3 sequences, 29% of them singletons; the top ten hold around 15%. This receptor was identified in an elderly woman in good health. The sample taken for sequencing was blood. The V gene is TRBV28, the J gene TRBJ2-2; D is uncertain. In DNA form, the CDR3 reads TGTGCCAGCAGAGGCATCGGGGAGCTGTTTTTT. It is translated as CASRGIGELFF.